The present TCR beta chain was sequenced within a study of shared clonotypes between healthy human individuals. General study results and limits: Memory subsets generally showed lower estimated richness than naive subsets.

There were only Caucasian adults among the donors, and all lived in Nashville, Tennessee. As regards this clone: The target antigen is unknown.

This CDR3 has 13 residues. Germline CDR1 reads MDHEN; CDR2 reads SYDVKM. V lost 2 bases to trimming and J lost 4 bases, with 6 bases between them. As originally analysed: Junction-only sequences without quality scores came from ImmunoSEQ, so filtering differed. TCRdb keeps only in-frame clones here, not all; method: immunoSEQ multiplex PCR. That table furnishes V, J and clone size, whereas the DNA furnished D and trimming. The sample includes over 2 million clones, about 90% of them seen just once. The sequenced sample was naive CD4+ T cells from PBMCs. The subset denotes: CD45RA+ positively selected. This sequence joins TRBV28 and TRBJ1-5; no definite D call. The source is a man between 18 and 35 years old in good health. Some clones in this sample may be carry-over from other donors' samples. The CDR3 DNA is TGTGCCAGCAGTTTAGGGTGGAATCAGCCCCAGCATTTT. It translates to CASSLGWNQPQHF.